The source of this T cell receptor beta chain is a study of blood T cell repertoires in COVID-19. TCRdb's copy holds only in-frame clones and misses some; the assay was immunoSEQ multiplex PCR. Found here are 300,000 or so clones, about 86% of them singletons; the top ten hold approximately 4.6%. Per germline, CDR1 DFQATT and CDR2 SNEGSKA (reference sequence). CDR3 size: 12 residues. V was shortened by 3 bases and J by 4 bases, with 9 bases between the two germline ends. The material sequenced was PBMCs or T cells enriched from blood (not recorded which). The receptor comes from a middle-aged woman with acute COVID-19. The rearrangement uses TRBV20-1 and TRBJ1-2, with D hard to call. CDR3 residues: CSASETRYGYTF. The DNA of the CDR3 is TGCAGTGCTAGTGAGACACGCTATGGCTACACCTTC.